The 4 T cell receptor beta chains reported below all come from one sample, sequenced in a study of blood T cell repertoires in COVID-19. Using immunoSEQ multiplex PCR, the repertoire was profiled, and TCRdb retains in-frame clones only, with some absent. The sample shows about 75,000 clones, approximately 79% of them seen only once. The sample comprised peripheral blood. The receptor set was obtained from a human donor with acute or convalescent COVID-19. The donor label of this sample is uncertain.

The chain is built from TRBV3-1 (or the pseudogene TRBV3-2) and TRBJ1-3, with D perhaps matching TRBD1 (5 bases). The V gene lost 3 bases and the J gene lost 3 bases, with 12 bases spanning the gap. Germline values: CDR1 LGHDT, CDR2 YNNKEL (reference sequence). This CDR3 is 15 amino acids long. Here the CDR3 DNA reads TGTGCCAGCAGCCAGAGACAGATCGGTGGAAACACCATATATTTT. It is translated as CASSQRQIGGNTIYF.

The CDR3 protein is CASSLGAQAYGYTF. For the CDR3, the DNA is TGTGCCAGCTCACTGGGGGCCCAGGCCTATGGCTACACCTTC. The chain carries TRBV18 and TRBJ1-2; D is perhaps TRBD1 (6 bases). The CDR3 is made up of 14 amino acids. Looked up from germline, CDR1 is KGHSH and CDR2 is LQKENI. Trimming stripped 4 bases from V and 4 bases from J, with 13 bases between.

This sequence joins TRBV5-1 and TRBJ2-7; tentative D call: TRBD1 (6 bases). Germline lookup yields CDR1 SGHRS and CDR2 YFSETQ. V gave up 0 bases and J gave up 2 bases, with 9 bases separating them. CDR3 length: 14 residues. This CDR3 reads CASSLGTAPYEQYF. The CDR3 nucleotides are TGCGCCAGCAGCTTGGGGACAGCCCCCTACGAGCAGTACTTC.

This clone showed up just a few times. The V and J genes are TRBV14 and TRBJ1-2; 10 bases are shared with TRBD1. The CDR3 extends over 13 amino acids. The V and J ends lost 4 bases and 5 bases, in that order; junction bases with no gene match: 1. Germline V gene data show CDR1 as SGHDN and CDR2 as FVKESK. This chain's CDR3 is CASSRTGGYGYTF. The CDR3 DNA reads as TGTGCCAGCAGCCGGACAGGGGGTTATGGCTACACCTTC.